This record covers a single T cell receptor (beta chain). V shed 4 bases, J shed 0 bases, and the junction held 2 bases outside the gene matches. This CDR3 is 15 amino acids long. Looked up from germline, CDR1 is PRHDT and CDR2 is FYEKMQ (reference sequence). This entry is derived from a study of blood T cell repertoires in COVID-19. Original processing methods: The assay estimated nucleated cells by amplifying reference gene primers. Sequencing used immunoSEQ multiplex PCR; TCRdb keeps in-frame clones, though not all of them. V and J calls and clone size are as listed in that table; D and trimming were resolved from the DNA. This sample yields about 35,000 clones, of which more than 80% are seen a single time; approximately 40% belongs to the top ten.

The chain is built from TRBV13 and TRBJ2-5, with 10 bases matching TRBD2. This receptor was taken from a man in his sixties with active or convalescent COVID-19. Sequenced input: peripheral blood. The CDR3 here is CASSSTSGNQETQYF. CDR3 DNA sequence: TGTGCCAGCAGCTCCACTAGCGGGAACCAAGAGACCCAGTACTTC.